This T cell receptor (beta chain) originates from a study of CD8+ T cells in alopecia areata. Study as a whole: Tofacitinib therapy lasting 6 to 18 months was followed by 6 months off drug.

Overall study findings and caveats: Lesional scalp, notably in alopecia totalis/universalis, had clonality above that of normal scalp.

Comments on this clone: Its antigen remains unknown.

Researchers took lesional scalp punch biopsies and peripheral blood from people who were alopecia areata patients. cDNA serving as the sequencing template came from extracted, reverse transcribed RNA. The method was immunoSEQ multiplex PCR; TCRdb's version includes in-frame clones alone and lacks a portion of them. The sample has about 150,000 clones, over 70% seen once; the top ten hold about 16%. The CDR3 extends over 15 amino acids. Germline V CDR1 and CDR2: MNHEY, SMNVEV (reference sequence). Losses at the gene ends were 6 bases for V and 0 bases for J; bases not matched to a gene: 4. The sequenced sample was CD8+ T cells sorted from blood, obtained at week 0. V usage is TRBV27 and J usage is TRBJ2-1; 8 bases fit TRBD2. This sequence originates from a human donor with alopecia areata. CDR3 amino acids: CASSYLAGSYNEQFF. The CDR3 DNA reads as TGTGCCAGCAGCTATCTAGCGGGCTCCTACAATGAGCAGTTCTTC.